Following are 10 T cell receptor beta chains from one sample sequenced in a study of blood T cell repertoires in COVID-19. The method was immunoSEQ multiplex PCR; TCRdb's version includes in-frame clones alone and lacks a portion of them. The table records approximately 200,000 clones, 82% of them present only once. Sequenced: peripheral blood. Receptors were obtained from a human donor with acute or convalescent COVID-19. The donor label of this sample is uncertain.

The chain uses TRBV19 and TRBJ1-5, with TRBD1 matching over 10 bases. The CDR3 extends over 16 amino acids. Trimming at V came to 4 bases and at J to 3 bases, leaving 6 bases not matched to a gene. CDR1 and CDR2 (germline): LNHDA, SQIVND (reference sequence). The CDR3 region is CASSTIDRGLNQPQHF. CDR3 nucleotides: TGTGCCAGTAGTACTATCGACAGGGGGCTCAATCAGCCCCAGCATTTT.

In this sample, this clone turned up a few times. Other DNA sequences within the sample encode an identical CDR3. V gene TRBV6-5 combines with J gene TRBJ1-4, with 9 bases fitting TRBD1. Germline trimming cut 3 bases from V and 5 bases from J; bases unmatched to any gene: 4. Germline-derived CDR1 and CDR2 are MNHEY and SVGAGI. This CDR3 is built from 15 residues. The CDR3 nucleotides are TGTGCCAGCAGTTATACGACAGGGGGAAATGAAAAACTGTTTTTT. It translates to CASSYTTGGNEKLFF.

This chain joins TRBV18 and TRBJ1-5; D is unclear. The V and J ends lost 6 bases and 5 bases respectively, with 11 bases between them. This CDR3 contains 13 residues. From germline, CDR1 is KGHSH and CDR2 LQKENI. The CDR3 loop is CASSPTIDQPQHF. The CDR3 DNA reads TGTGCCAGCTCCCCGACAATAGATCAGCCCCAGCATTTT.

The V gene is TRBV7-2, the J gene TRBJ1-2; 7 bases map to TRBD1. V lost 5 bases to trimming and J lost 7 bases; unmatched junction nucleotides: 10. Germline V gene data show CDR1 as SGHTA and CDR2 as FQGNSA. This CDR3 has 14 residues. The CDR3 reads CASSRRQGSRGYTF. CDR3 DNA: TGTGCCAGCAGCCGTAGACAGGGAAGCCGTGGCTACACCTTC. The entire variable domain, with the rest obtained from reference TRBV7-2 and TRBJ1-2, is as follows: GAGVSQSPSNKVTEKGKDVELRCDPISGHTALYWYRQSLGQGLEFLIYFQGNSAPDKSGLPSDRFSAERTGGSVSTLTIQRTQQEDSAVYLCASSRRQGSRGYTFGSGTRLTVV.

The chain combines TRBV5-1 with TRBJ2-5, with TRBD2 identical over 8 bases. Germline-derived CDR1 and CDR2 are SGHRS and YFSETQ. Trimming at V came to 2 bases and at J to 2 bases, leaving 8 bases not matched to a gene. The CDR3 is 16 amino acids. CDR3 in DNA: TGCGCCAGCAGCTTTGGCCTCCCTAGCGGGCAAGAGACCCAGTACTTC. As protein: CASSFGLPSGQETQYF.

The CDR3: CASSPAPAGTQYF. CDR3 coding DNA: TGTGCCAGCAGCCCGGCCCCTGCGGGGACCCAGTACTTC. The rearrangement uses TRBV4-2 and TRBJ2-5; perhaps TRBD2 as D (5 bases). From germline, CDR1 is LGHNA and CDR2 YNFKEQ. This CDR3 is 13 amino acids long. Trimming pared 4 bases from V and 7 bases from J, leaving 13 bases between.

This clone was counted only a few times. The rearrangement joins TRBV29-1 to TRBJ1-1; 10 nucleotides align to TRBD1. Germline loops: CDR1 SQVTM, CDR2 ANQGSEA. V lost 7 bases and J lost 4; bases outside the gene matches: 6. The CDR3 loop spans 13 amino acids. CDR3 protein: CSGEGDRGTEAFF. CDR3 in DNA: TGCAGCGGGGAGGGGGACAGGGGCACTGAAGCTTTCTTT.

The rearrangement links TRBV30 to TRBJ2-2; 7 bases match TRBD1. CDR3 length equals 12 residues. Germline CDR1 GTSNPN, CDR2 SVGIG (reference sequence). After removal of 4 bases from V and 10 bases from J, the junction contained 6 bases not matched to a gene. CDR3 amino acids: CAWNTGAVELFF. The CDR3 coding sequence is TGTGCCTGGAACACAGGGGCGGTGGAGCTGTTTTTT.

The rearrangement uses TRBV7-9 and TRBJ2-5; D is possibly TRBD2 (6 bases). In germline, CDR1 is SEHNR, CDR2 FQNEAQ (reference sequence). The CDR3 totals 14 residues. Trimming left V 4 bases short and J 1 base short, with 10 bases between. CDR3 loop: CASSSWTIQETQYF. CDR3 DNA: TGTGCCAGCAGCTCCTGGACTATCCAAGAGACCCAGTACTTC.

The chain recombines TRBV10-3 with TRBJ2-2; TRBD1 is a possible D gene (5 bases). V gave up 0 bases and J gave up 6 bases, with 11 bases separating them. The CDR3 runs 15 residues. Germline lookup yields CDR1 ENHRY and CDR2 SYGVKD. CDR3: CAISESIGAPGELFF. CDR3 nucleotide sequence: TGTGCCATCAGTGAGTCGATAGGGGCTCCCGGGGAGCTGTTTTTT.